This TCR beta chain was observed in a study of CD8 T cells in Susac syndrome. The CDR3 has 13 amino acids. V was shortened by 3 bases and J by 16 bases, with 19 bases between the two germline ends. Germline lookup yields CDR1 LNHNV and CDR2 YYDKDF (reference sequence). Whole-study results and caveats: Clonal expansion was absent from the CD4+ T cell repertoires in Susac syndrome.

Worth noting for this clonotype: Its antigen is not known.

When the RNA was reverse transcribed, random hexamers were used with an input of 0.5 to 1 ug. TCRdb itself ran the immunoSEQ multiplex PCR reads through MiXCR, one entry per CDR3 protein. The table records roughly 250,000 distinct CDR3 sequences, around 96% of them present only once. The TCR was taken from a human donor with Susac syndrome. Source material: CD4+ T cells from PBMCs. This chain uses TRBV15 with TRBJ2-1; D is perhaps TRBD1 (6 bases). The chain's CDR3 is CATSRDPRDKGFF. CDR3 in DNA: TGTGCCACCAGCAGGGATCCCCGGGACAAAGGTTTCTTC.